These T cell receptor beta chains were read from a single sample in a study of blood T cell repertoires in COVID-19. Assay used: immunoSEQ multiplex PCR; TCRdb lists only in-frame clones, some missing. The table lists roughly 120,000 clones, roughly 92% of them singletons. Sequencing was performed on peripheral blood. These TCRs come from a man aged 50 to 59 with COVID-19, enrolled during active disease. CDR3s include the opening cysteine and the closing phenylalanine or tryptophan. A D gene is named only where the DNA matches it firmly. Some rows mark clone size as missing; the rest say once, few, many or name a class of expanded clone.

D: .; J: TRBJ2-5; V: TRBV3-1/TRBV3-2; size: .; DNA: TGTGCCAGCAGCCAACCTTCGGACTACCAAGAGACCCAGTACTTC; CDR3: CASSQPSDYQETQYF
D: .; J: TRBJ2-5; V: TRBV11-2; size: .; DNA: TGTGCCAGCAGCGTCTCTGGCACGGCGGCCCAGTACTTC; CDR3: CASSVSGTAAQYF
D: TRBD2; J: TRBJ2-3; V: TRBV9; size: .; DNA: TGTGCCAGCAGCGAGCGGACTAGTCCGAGTCCAGATACGCAGTATTTT; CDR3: CASSERTSPSPDTQYF
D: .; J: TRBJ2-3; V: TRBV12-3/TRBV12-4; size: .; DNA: TGTGCCAGCAGTTTAGACACCACAGATACGCAGTATTTT; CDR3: CASSLDTTDTQYF
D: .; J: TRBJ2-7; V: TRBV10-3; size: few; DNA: TGTGCCACCCAAATAACAGGACCGCAGTCCCACGAGCAGTACTTC; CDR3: CATQITGPQSHEQYF
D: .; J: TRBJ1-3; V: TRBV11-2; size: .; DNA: TGTGCCAGCAGCCCCTCTAACGGAAACACCATATATTTT; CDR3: CASSPSNGNTIYF
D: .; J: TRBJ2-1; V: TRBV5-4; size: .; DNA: TGTGCCAGCAGCTTGATCGGAGTCGATGAGCAGTTCTTC; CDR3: CASSLIGVDEQFF
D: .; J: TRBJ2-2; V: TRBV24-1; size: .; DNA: TGTGCCACCAGTCAGGGCCACGGGGAGCTGTTTTTT; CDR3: CATSQGHGELFF
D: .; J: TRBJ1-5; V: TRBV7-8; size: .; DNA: TGTGCCAGCAGCTTAGGTCTGGGAGGCAATCAGCCCCAGCATTTT; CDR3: CASSLGLGGNQPQHF
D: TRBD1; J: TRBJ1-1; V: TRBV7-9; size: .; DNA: TGTGCCAGCAGCTTGCGACAGGGAGGGAACACTGAAGCTTTCTTT; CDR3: CASSLRQGGNTEAFF
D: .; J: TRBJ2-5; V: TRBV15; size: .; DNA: TGTGCCACCAGCAGGGGCCTCCAAGAGACCCAGTACTTC; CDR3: CATSRGLQETQYF
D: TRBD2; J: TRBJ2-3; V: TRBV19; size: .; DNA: TGTGCCAGTAGTAATAGCGGGAGCACAGATACGCAGTATTTT; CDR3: CASSNSGSTDTQYF
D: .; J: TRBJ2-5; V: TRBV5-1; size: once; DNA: TGCGCCTCCCACCAGGGACACGAAGAGACCCAGTACTTC; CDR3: CASHQGHEETQYF
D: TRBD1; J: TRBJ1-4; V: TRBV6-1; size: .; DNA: TGTGCCAGCAGTGCAATCCAGGGGGCACTAGGTGAAAAACTGTTTTTT; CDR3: CASSAIQGALGEKLFF
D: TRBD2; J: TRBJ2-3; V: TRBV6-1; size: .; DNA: TGTGCCAGCAGTGATGGTTTTGCGGGAGGGTACGGCACAGATACGCAGTATTTT; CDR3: CASSDGFAGGYGTDTQYF